This TCR beta chain was profiled in a study of naive and memory T cell subsets. CD8 T cells were positively selected from what remained after CD4 positive selection. A few counts support this clonotype. The germline V gene has CDR1 SNHLY and CDR2 FYNNEI. The CDR3 extends over 14 amino acids. The V gene lost 1 base and the J gene lost 7 bases, with 10 bases spanning the gap. The beta constant-region primer was an equimolar mix of two oligonucleotides covering TRBC1 and TRBC2. TCRdb fed the UMI-ligation and nested PCR reads into MiXCR, producing one record per CDR3 protein. This table holds about 150,000 distinct CDR3 sequences, more than 15% found once.

The V and J genes are TRBV2 and TRBJ1-4; possibly TRBD1 for D (6 bases). Input material: naive CD4+ T cells from blood. This receptor was obtained from a human donor in good health. In DNA, the CDR3 is TGTGCCAGCAGTGAAGGCAGGGGATTTGAAAAACTGTTTTTT. Its protein is CASSEGRGFEKLFF.